Listed here are 5 T cell receptor beta chains from one sample, sequenced in a study of T cells in localized non-small cell lung cancer. Clones were read by immunoSEQ multiplex PCR, and TCRdb kept only the in-frame ones, dropping some. The sample contains tens of thousands of clones, roughly nine tenths of which appear only once. Sequences were derived from peripheral blood, sampled before any cancer treatment. Receptor source: a male donor aged 60 or over with stage I squamous cell lung carcinoma.

The chain carries TRBV11-3 and TRBJ2-3, with 8 bases matching TRBD2. CDR1 is SGHNT and CDR2 is YENEEA in the germline V gene. V dropped 3 bases and J dropped 3; count of bases not matched to a gene: 2. The CDR3 loop spans 14 amino acids. The CDR3 reads CASSFTSGTDTQYF. The CDR3 region has the DNA TGTGCCAGCAGCTTTACTAGCGGAACAGATACGCAGTATTTT.

The rearrangement links TRBV6-5 to TRBJ1-1; D not resolved. The length of the CDR3 is 15 residues. The germline V gene encodes CDR1 MNHEY and CDR2 SVGAGI. V dropped 1 base and J dropped 3 bases, with 12 bases sitting between them. CDR3 bases: TGTGCCAGCAGTTACTTCCCTACTTGGGACACTGAAGCTTTCTTT. Its protein is CASSYFPTWDTEAFF.

This rearrangement joins TRBV5-4 to TRBJ1-4; tentatively, D is TRBD1 (5 bases). The V gene's germline CDR1 is SGHNT and CDR2 YYREEE (reference sequence). Trimming shortened V by 4 bases and J by 1 base, and 14 bases separated the two germline ends. The CDR3 is 16 residues long. The CDR3 loop is CASSVGGAGTNEKLFF. CDR3 nucleotides: TGTGCCAGCAGCGTGGGTGGGGCGGGAACTAATGAAAAACTGTTTTTT.

CDR3 nucleotide sequence: TGTGCCAGCAGCCCACGGGTAGCGGGATTTCGGGAGCAGTACTTC. Its translation is CASSPRVAGFREQYF. The rearrangement uses TRBV11-3 and TRBJ2-7; 8 nucleotides match TRBD2. The CDR3 totals 15 residues. The J segment lost 7 bases and the V segment lost 5 bases, leaving 13 bases of the junction unmatched. Germline assignment: CDR1 SGHNT and CDR2 YENEEA.

This sequence joins TRBV18 and TRBJ2-2; TRBD1 aligns across 8 bases. CDR1 KGHSH and CDR2 LQKENI come from the germline V gene. This CDR3 is built from 17 residues. V gave up 3 bases and J gave up 0 bases; unmatched junction bases: 6. The CDR3 coding sequence is TGTGCCAGCTCACCTCAGGGGGCAAGGGCGAACACCGGGGAGCTGTTTTTT. Its translation: CASSPQGARANTGELFF.